This paragraph covers one T cell receptor (beta chain) sequence. Its antigen is not known. Clones were sequenced by immunoSEQ multiplex PCR, and TCRdb holds only the in-frame ones, with some missing. The data hold 15,000 to 20,000 clones, with just over 75% observed a single time. Normal lung sampling was at least 3 cm from the tumour, as distant as possible. The sample originates from a study of immune cell composition in non-small cell lung cancer. Germline assignment: CDR1 LGHNA and CDR2 YSLEER. The V and J ends lost 2 bases and 4 bases respectively, with 9 bases between them. The CDR3 consists of 15 residues. Study observations and caveats: Tumour-associated clones >0.5% occurred in approximately 32% of adenocarcinomas, less than 80% of squamous.

A further study also used this sample, focusing on CD4 T cells in lung cancer. From that second work: Patients' blood was tested for T-cell responses to mutation-encoded neoepitopes. Tumor and non-adjacent lung came from curative-intent resections for stage I-III non-small cell lung cancer.

This chain connects TRBV4-3 to TRBJ1-6; D uncertain. Sequenced material: non-adjacent lung tissue. This TCR was recovered from a human donor with non-small cell lung cancer. CDR3 nucleotides: TGCGCCAGCAGCCAATCCCAGGAGTATAATTCACCCCTCCACTTT. Its protein is CASSQSQEYNSPLHF.